This TCR beta chain was recorded in a study of breast tumors, draining lymph nodes, adjacent tissues. General study findings and limits: The data were judged consistent with most tumor T cells coming from lymph node and expanding in tumor. Tumor repertoires ranked between lymph nodes and nontumor tissue in diversity, with V and J gene preferences.

Regarding this clonotype: Its target is unknown.

CDR1 and CDR2 (germline): MNHEY, SVGAGI. Trimming took off 5 bases at V and 5 bases at J, with 16 bases between the two ends. The CDR3 sequence is 15 residues long. From the multiplex PCR reads, TCRdb called clonotypes with MiXCR, one entry per CDR3 protein. The data contain 200,000 to 300,000 distinct CDR3 sequences, over 30% of them seen just once; the ten biggest clones take up approximately 1%. Samples came from axillary lymph nodes draining the breast cancer. This chain uses TRBV6-5 with TRBJ2-1; a weak D match, TRBD2 (5 bases). The sequence came from a female donor with breast cancer. Some clones in this sample may be carry-over from other donors' samples. Specimen: axillary lymph node tissue. The CDR3 sequence is CASSHRPGLNNEQFF. The CDR3, as DNA: TGTGCCAGCAGTCACCGCCCCGGACTGAACAATGAGCAGTTCTTC.